This T cell receptor beta chain was found in a study of T cells in Graves' hyperthyroidism and ophthalmopathy. Study-level background: Initial diagnosis, before any treatment, was when peripheral blood was collected.

Uncontrolled infection, other autoimmune disease, pregnancy or lactation led to exclusion. Amplified TCR beta CDR3 regions derived from RNA transcripts. The study used the HTBI primer set for a first-round RT-PCR of the TCR CDR3. TCRdb re-analysed the multiplex PCR reads in MiXCR, keeping a single row per CDR3 protein. This repertoire shows a few hundred thousand distinct CDR3 sequences, 15% to 20% found once; its top ten account for under 20%. Study observations and caveats: Classification by a 13 V-J model distinguished ophthalmopathy from stable hyperthyroidism.

About this clonotype: The antigen remains undetermined. A junction end diverges from the germline sequence, so it may reflect a read error.

CDR3 length: 17 residues. Looked up from germline, CDR1 is SGHRS and CDR2 is YFSETQ. The chain is built from TRBV5-1 and TRBJ2-5, with 10 bases identical to TRBD1. This TCR was sampled from a young woman with Graves' ophthalmopathy. Sequences were obtained from blood. The CDR3, as DNA: TGCGCCAGCAGCCAAGAAGTTGGGACAGGGGCCCAAGGGACCCAGTACTTC. Amino acids: CASSQEVGTGAQGTQYF.